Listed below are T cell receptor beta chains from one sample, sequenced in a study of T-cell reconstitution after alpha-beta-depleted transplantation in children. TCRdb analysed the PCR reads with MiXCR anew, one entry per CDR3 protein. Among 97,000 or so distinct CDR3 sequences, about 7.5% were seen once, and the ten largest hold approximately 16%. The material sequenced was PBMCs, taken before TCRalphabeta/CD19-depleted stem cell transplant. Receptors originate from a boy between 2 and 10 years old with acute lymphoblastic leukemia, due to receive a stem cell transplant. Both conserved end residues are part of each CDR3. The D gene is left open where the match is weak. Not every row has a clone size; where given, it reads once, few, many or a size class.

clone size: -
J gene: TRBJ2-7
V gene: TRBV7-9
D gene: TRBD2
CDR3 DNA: TGTGCCAGCAGCCCTACTAGCGCTGGGATCCACGAGCAGTACTTC
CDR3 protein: CASSPTSAGIHEQYF

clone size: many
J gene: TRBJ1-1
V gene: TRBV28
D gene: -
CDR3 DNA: TGTGCCAGCAGTTTATACAGGGTAGACCCTGAAGCTTTCTTT
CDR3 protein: CASSLYRVDPEAFF

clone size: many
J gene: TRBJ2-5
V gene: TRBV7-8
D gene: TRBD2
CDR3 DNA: TGTGCCAGCAGCGACTATCTAACTAGCGGTCAAGAGACCCAGTACTTC
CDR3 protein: CASSDYLTSGQETQYF

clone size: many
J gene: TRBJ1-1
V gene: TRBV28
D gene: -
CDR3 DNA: TGTGCCAGCAGTCTGTCCGGGAGGATGACTGAAGCTTTCTTT
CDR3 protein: CASSLSGRMTEAFF

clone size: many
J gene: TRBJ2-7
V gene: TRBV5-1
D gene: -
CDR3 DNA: TGCGCCAGCGGGTCAGGGTCCTCCTACGAGCAGTACTTC
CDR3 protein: CASGSGSSYEQYF

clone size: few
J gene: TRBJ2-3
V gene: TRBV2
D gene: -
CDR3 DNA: TGTGCCAGCAGCCGCGGTAGGGGCTTCCGTAGCACAGATACGCAGTATTTT
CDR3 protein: CASSRGRGFRSTDTQYF

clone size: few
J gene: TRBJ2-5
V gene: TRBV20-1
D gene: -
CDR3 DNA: TGCAGTGCTAGAGTCCAGGCCCAGGATCCGGGGGCCTTTCCTTTAGAGACCCAGTACTTC
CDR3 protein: CSARVQAQDPGAFPLETQYF

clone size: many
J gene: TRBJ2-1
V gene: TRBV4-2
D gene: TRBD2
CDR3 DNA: TGTGCCAGCAGCTCCTCGGGGAGCGGGGACTACAATGAGCAGTTCTTC
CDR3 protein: CASSSSGSGDYNEQFF

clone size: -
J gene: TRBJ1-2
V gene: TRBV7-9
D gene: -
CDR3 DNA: TGTGCCAGCAGCTTAGGGCCCCCAGGCCGCTATGGCTACACCTTC
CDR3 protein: CASSLGPPGRYGYTF

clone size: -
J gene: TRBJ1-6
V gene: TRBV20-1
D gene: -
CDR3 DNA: TGCAGTGCCCAAGGGGGGGGGCGGCTCGATAATTCACCCCTCCACTTT
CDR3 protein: CSAQGGGRLDNSPLHF